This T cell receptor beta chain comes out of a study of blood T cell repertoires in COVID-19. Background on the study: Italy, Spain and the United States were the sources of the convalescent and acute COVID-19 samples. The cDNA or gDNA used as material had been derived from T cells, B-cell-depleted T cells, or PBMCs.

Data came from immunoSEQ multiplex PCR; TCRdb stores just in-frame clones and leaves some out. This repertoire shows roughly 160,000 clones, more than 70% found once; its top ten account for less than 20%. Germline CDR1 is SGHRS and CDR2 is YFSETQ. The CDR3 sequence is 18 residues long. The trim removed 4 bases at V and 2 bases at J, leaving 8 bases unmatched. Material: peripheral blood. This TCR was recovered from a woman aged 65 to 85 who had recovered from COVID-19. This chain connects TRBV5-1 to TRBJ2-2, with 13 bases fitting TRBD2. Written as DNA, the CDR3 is TGCGCCAGCAGCGTTAGGACTAGCGGGGGCTCCAACACCGGGGAGCTGTTTTTT. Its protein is CASSVRTSGGSNTGELFF.